Sequencing of this TCR beta chain was carried out in a study of control samples from healthy donors and cancer patients. The CDR3 runs to 15 residues. The ends lost 0 bases at V and 3 bases at J; junction bases unmatched: 4. Germline V gene sequence: CDR1 MNHEY, CDR2 SVGAGI. Method: immunoSEQ multiplex PCR; TCRdb's copy keeps in-frame clones and lacks some. The table has 110,000 to 150,000 clones, approximately 94% seen once. The TCR sequence derives from a man aged 35 to 55 in good health. Sequencing was done on a sample of blood. J is TRBJ2-7 and V is TRBV6-5, with 8 bases lining up with TRBD2. Here the CDR3 DNA reads TGTGCCAGCAGTTACTCTAGCGGGGTAGTCTACGAGCAGTACTTC. Protein sequence: CASSYSSGVVYEQYF.